This T cell receptor (beta chain) was recorded in a study of beta chain features in type 1 diabetes. Study summary: The examined sorted cells totaled around 100 million across samples.

Germline V lookup: CDR1 SEHNR, CDR2 FQNEAQ (reference sequence). Trimming cost V 1 base and J 12 bases, with 16 bases left between them. CDR3 length: 14 residues. The investigators reverse transcribed all of the isolated RNA, so they sequenced expressed TCRB transcripts. Sequenced by immunoSEQ multiplex PCR; TCRdb stores in-frame clones only, minus some. The sample yields over 700,000 clones, 15% to 20% seen once. The sample was naive CD4+ T cells from blood. This receptor was taken from a woman between 18 and 29 years old in good health. The chain has TRBV7-9 and TRBJ2-1; D is undetermined. CDR3 loop: CASSLVPLNNRQFF. Written as DNA, the CDR3 is TGTGCCAGCAGCTTAGTGCCCCTGAACAACCGGCAGTTCTTC. The full variable domain, rest sourced from reference TRBV7-9 and TRBJ2-1, is DTGVSQNPRHKITKRGQNVTFRCDPISEHNRLYWYRQTLGQGPEFLTYFQNEAQLEKSRLLSDRFSAERPKGSFSTLEIQRTEQGDSAMYLCASSLVPLNNRQFFGPGTRLTVL.